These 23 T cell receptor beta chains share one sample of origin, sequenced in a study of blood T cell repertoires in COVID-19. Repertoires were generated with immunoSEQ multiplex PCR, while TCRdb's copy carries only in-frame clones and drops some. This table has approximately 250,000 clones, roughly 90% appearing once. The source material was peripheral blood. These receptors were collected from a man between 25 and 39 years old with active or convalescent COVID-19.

In DNA form, the CDR3 reads TGCGCCAGCAGCTTCCAAGGAGGTCAAGATACGCAGTATTTT. This gives the protein CASSFQGGQDTQYF. This chain joins TRBV5-1 and TRBJ2-3; D might be TRBD2 (5 bases). With 2 bases removed from V and 5 bases from J, the gap between germline ends came to 12 bases. The CDR3 runs 14 residues. Germline V gives CDR1 SGHRS, CDR2 YFSETQ.

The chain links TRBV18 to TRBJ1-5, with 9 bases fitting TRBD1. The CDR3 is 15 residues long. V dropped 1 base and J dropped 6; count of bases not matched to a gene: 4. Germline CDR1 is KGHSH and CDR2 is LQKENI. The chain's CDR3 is CASSPRDRESQPQHF. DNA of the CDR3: TGTGCCAGCTCACCACGGGACAGGGAGAGTCAGCCCCAGCATTTT.

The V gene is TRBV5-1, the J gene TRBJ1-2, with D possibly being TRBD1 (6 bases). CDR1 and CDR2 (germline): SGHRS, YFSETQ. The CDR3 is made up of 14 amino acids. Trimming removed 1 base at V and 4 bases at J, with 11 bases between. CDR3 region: CASSLWDKGYGYTF. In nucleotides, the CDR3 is TGCGCCAGCAGCTTGTGGGACAAGGGCTATGGCTACACCTTC. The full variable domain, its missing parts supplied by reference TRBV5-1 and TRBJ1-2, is KAGVTQTPRYLIKTRGQQVTLSCSPISGHRSVSWYQQTPGQGLQFLFEYFSETQRNKGNFPGRFSGRQFSNSRSEMNVSTLELGDSALYLCASSLWDKGYGYTFGSGTRLTVV.

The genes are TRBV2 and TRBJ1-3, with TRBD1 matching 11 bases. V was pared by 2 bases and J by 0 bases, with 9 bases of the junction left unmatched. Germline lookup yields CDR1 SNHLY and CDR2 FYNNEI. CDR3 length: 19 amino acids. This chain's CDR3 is CASSELGTGGPYSGNTIYF. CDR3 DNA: TGTGCCAGCAGTGAATTAGGGACAGGGGGGCCCTACTCTGGAAACACCATATATTTT. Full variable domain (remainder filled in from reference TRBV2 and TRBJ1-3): EPEVTQTPSHQVTQMGQEVILRCVPISNHLYFYWYRQILGQKVEFLVSFYNNEISEKSEIFDDQFSVERPDGSNFTLKIRSTKLEDSAMYFCASSELGTGGPYSGNTIYFGEGSWLTVV.

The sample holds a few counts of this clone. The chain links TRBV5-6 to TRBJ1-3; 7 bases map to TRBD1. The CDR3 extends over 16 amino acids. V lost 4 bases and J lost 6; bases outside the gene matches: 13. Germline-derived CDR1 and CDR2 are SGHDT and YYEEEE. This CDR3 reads CASSGIGTAGKNTIYF. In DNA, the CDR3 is TGTGCCAGCAGCGGCATTGGGACAGCCGGTAAAAACACCATATATTTT.

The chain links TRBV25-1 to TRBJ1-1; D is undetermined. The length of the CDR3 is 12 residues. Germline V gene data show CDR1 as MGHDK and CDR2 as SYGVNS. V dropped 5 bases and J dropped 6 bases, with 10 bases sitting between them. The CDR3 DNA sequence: TGTGCCAGCAGTCTCGGGAGCTCTGAAGCTTTCTTT. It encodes CASSLGSSEAFF.

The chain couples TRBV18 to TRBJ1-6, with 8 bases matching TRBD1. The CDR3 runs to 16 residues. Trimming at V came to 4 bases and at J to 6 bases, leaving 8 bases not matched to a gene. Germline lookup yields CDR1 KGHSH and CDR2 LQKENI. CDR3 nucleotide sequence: TGTGCCAGCTCACAAACCGGGACAGGTCTTAATTCACCCCTCCACTTT. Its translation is CASSQTGTGLNSPLHF.

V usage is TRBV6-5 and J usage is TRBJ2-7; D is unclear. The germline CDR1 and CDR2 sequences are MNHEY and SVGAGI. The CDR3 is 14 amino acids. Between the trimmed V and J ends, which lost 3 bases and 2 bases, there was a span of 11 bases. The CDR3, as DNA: TGTGCCAGCAGTTATTCTCAGGCGACCTACGAGCAGTACTTC. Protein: CASSYSQATYEQYF.

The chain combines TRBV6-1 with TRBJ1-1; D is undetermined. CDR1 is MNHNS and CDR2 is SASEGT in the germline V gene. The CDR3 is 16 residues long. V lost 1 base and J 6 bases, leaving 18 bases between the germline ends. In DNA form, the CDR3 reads TGTGCCAGCAGTGAAGTTTTATGGCAGTACGCCCCTGAAGCTTTCTTT. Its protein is CASSEVLWQYAPEAFF.

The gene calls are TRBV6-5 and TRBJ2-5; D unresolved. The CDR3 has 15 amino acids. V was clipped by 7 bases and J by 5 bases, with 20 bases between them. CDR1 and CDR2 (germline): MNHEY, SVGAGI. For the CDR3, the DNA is TGTGCCAGCATTCGTGGCACGGAGAGCCGGGAGACCCAGTACTTC. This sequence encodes CASIRGTESRETQYF.

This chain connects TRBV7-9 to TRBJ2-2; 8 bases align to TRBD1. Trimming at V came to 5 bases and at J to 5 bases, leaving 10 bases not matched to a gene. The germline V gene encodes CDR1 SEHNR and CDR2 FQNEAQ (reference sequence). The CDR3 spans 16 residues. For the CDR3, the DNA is TGTGCCAGCAGCCCCTATTGGACAGGGAGAACCGGGGAGCTGTTTTTT. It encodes CASSPYWTGRTGELFF.

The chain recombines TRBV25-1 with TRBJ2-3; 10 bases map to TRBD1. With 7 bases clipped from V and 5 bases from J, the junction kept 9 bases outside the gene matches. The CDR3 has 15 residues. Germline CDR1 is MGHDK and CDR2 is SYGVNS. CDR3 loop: CASTSGTGVGDTQYF. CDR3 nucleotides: TGTGCCAGCACCTCCGGGACAGGGGTTGGAGATACGCAGTATTTT.

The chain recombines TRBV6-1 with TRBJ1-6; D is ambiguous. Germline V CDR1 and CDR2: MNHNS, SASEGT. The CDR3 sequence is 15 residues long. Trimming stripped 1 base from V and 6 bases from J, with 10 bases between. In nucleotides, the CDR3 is TGTGCCAGCAGTGAAGGAGTAGCTTTTAATTCACCCCTCCACTTT. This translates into CASSEGVAFNSPLHF.

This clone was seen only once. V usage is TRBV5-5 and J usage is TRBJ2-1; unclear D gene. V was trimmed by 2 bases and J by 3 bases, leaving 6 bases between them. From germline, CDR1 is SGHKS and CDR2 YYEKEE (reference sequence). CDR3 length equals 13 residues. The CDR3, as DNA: TGTGCCAGCAGCTTTCAGGACTACAATGAGCAGTTCTTC. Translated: CASSFQDYNEQFF. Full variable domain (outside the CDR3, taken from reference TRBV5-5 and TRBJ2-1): DAGVTQSPTHLIKTRGQQVTLRCSPISGHKSVSWYQQVLGQGPQFIFQYYEKEERGRGNFPDRFSARQFPNYSSELNVNALLLGDSALYLCASSFQDYNEQFFGPGTRLTVL.

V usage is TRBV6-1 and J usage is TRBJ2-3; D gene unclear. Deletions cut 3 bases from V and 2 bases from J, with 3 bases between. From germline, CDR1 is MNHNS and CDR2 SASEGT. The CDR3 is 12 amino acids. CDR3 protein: CASSDYTDTQYF. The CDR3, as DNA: TGTGCCAGCAGTGATTACACAGATACGCAGTATTTT.

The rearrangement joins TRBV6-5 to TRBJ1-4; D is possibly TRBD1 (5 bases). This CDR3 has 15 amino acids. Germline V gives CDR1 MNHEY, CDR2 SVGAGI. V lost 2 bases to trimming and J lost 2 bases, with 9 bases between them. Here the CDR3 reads CASSYEPGTNEKLFF. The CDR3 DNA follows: TGTGCCAGCAGTTACGAGCCAGGGACTAATGAAAAACTGTTTTTT.

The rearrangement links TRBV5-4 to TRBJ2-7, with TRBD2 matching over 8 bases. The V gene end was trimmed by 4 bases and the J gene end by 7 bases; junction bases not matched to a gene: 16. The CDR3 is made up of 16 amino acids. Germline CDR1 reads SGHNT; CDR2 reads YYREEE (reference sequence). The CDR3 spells CASSLPSPGGAGEQYF. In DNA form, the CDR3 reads TGTGCCAGCAGCCTCCCATCTCCGGGGGGGGCCGGTGAGCAGTACTTC.

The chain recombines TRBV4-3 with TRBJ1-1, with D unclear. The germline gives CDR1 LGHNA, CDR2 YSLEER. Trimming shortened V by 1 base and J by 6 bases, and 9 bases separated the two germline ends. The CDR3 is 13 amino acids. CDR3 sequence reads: CASSQASGAEAFF. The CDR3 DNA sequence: TGCGCCAGCAGCCAAGCCAGCGGGGCTGAAGCTTTCTTT.

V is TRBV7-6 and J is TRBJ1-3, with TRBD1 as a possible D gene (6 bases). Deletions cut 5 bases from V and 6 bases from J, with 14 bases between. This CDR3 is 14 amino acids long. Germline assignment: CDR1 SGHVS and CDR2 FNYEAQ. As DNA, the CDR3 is TGTGCCAGCAGCGACCCGTACAGGGAAAACACCATATATTTT. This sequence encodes CASSDPYRENTIYF.

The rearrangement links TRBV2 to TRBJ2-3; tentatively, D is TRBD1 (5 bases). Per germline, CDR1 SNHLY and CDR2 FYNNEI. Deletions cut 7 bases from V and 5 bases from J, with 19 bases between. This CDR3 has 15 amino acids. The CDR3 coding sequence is TGTGCCAGCAATAATAATGACAGCCCGGGAGATACGCAGTATTTT. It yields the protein CASNNNDSPGDTQYF.

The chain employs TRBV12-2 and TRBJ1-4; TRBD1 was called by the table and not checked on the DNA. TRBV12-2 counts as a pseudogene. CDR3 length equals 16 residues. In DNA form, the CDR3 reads TGTGCAAGTCGCTTAGCGTTCAGGGGCCCGCCTGAAAAACTGTTTTTT. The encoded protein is CASRLAFRGPPEKLFF.

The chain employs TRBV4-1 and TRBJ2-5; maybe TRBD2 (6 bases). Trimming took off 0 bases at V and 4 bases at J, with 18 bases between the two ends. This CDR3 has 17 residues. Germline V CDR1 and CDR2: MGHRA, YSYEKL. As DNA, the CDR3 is TGCGCCAGCAGCCAAGATAGGACGGCAGGGCGGGGAGAGACCCAGTACTTC. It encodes CASSQDRTAGRGETQYF.

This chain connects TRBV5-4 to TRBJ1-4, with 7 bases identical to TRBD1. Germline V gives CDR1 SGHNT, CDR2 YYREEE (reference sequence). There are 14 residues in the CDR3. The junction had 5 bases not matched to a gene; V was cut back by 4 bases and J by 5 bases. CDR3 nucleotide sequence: TGTGCCAGCAGCCGGACAGGAAGAAATGAAAAACTGTTTTTT. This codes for CASSRTGRNEKLFF.